These 30 T cell receptor beta chains came from one sample sequenced in a study of blood T cell repertoires in COVID-19. TCRdb's copy holds only in-frame clones and misses some; the assay was immunoSEQ multiplex PCR. The table includes around 300,000 clones, 89% detected once. Sequencing used peripheral blood. Receptors originate from a middle-aged woman who had recovered from COVID-19.

For the CDR3, the DNA is TGTGCCAGCCACGAAGACAGGGGGCGGTTTGAAAAACTGTTTTTT. Translated, it gives CASHEDRGRFEKLFF. The chain links TRBV19 to TRBJ1-4; 10 bases are a match to TRBD1. Trimming cost V 9 bases and J 7 bases; bases outside gene matches: 11. The CDR3 spans 15 residues. CDR1 is LNHDA, CDR2 SQIVND, per germline (reference sequence).

The chain recombines TRBV7-9 with TRBJ1-1; 7 positions match TRBD1. Unmatched junction bases numbered 5, after V lost 5 bases and J lost 5 bases. Germline V CDR1 and CDR2: SEHNR, FQNEAQ (reference sequence). There are 13 residues in the CDR3. As DNA, the CDR3 is TGTGCCAGCAGCCGACAGGGTGGTACTGAAGCTTTCTTT. Its translation: CASSRQGGTEAFF.

The chain joins TRBV19 to TRBJ2-1; 14 bases align to TRBD2. The CDR3 is 18 amino acids. Trimming at V came to 7 bases and at J to 0 bases, leaving 8 bases not matched to a gene. Germline lookup yields CDR1 LNHDA and CDR2 SQIVND (reference sequence). CDR3 loop: CASMGGLAGDFSYNEQFF. The CDR3 nucleotides read TGTGCCAGTATGGGGGGACTAGCGGGAGACTTCTCCTACAATGAGCAGTTCTTC.

The chain links TRBV7-7 to TRBJ2-1; TRBD2 might be the D (6 bases). The CDR3 is made up of 15 amino acids. Germline CDR1 reads SSHAT; CDR2 reads FNYEAQ (reference sequence). Trimming shortened V by 5 bases and J by 5 bases, and 16 bases separated the two germline ends. CDR3: CASSPGLRRDNEQFF. CDR3 nucleotides: TGTGCCAGCAGCCCGGGACTCAGGCGTGACAATGAGCAGTTCTTC.

The chain recombines TRBV21-1 with TRBJ2-3; TRBD2 is the table's D call and was not checked against the DNA. TRBV21-1 is termed a pseudogene. The CDR3 consists of 15 residues. CDR3 bases: TGTGCCAGCAGCAGGGGACTCCCCTCCACAGATACGCAGTATTTT. Its protein product is CASSRGLPSTDTQYF.

The chain combines TRBV11-3 with TRBJ2-7; 9 nucleotides match TRBD1. CDR1 is SGHNT and CDR2 is YENEEA in the germline V gene. The CDR3 length is 17 residues. Trimming at V came to 4 bases and at J to 5 bases, leaving 15 bases not matched to a gene. The chain's CDR3 is CASSSLNRDRDNDEQYF. The CDR3 coding sequence is TGTGCCAGCAGCTCCCTGAACCGGGACAGGGATAATGACGAGCAGTACTTC.

The rearrangement links TRBV9 to TRBJ2-7; 7 nucleotides align to TRBD2. The CDR3 has 15 amino acids. The junction had 7 bases not matched to a gene; V was cut back by 4 bases and J by 0 bases. Germline lookup yields CDR1 SGDLS and CDR2 YYNGEE. The CDR3 nucleotides are TGTGCCAGCAGCCCTCGCGGGGGTAGCTCCTACGAGCAGTACTTC. This encodes CASSPRGGSSYEQYF.

The chain couples TRBV27 to TRBJ1-2; TRBD1 aligns across 7 bases. The germline gives CDR1 MNHEY, CDR2 SMNVEV (reference sequence). The CDR3 covers 17 residues. After removal of 0 bases from V and 3 bases from J, the junction contained 10 bases not matched to a gene. CDR3 amino acids: CASSLSALGQRDYGYTF. The CDR3 DNA reads TGTGCCAGCAGTTTATCCGCCTTGGGACAGCGGGACTATGGCTACACCTTC.

The chain is built from TRBV7-3 and TRBJ2-3, with a possible D match to TRBD2 (6 bases). CDR1 is SGHTA and CDR2 is FQGTGA in the germline V gene. V lost 3 bases, J lost 2 bases, and 9 bases lay in between. There are 14 residues in the CDR3. CDR3 coding DNA: TGTGCCAGCAGCTTGGAGGGGCTCACAGATACGCAGTATTTT. Translated: CASSLEGLTDTQYF.

This chain joins TRBV12-3 or TRBV12-4 and TRBJ2-7; tentative D call: TRBD1 (5 bases). The V end lost 4 bases, the J end lost 6 bases, and 13 bases lay between the germline ends. This CDR3 is built from 13 residues. The CDR3 is CASSSHRQGEQYF. CDR3 coding DNA: TGTGCCAGCAGTTCCCACAGGCAAGGCGAGCAGTACTTC.

This rearrangement joins TRBV18 to TRBJ1-1; D remains unclear. The CDR3 runs 16 residues. V dropped 3 bases and J dropped 1 base, with 15 bases sitting between them. Germline loops: CDR1 KGHSH, CDR2 LQKENI. The CDR3 reads CASSPREGLWNTEAFF. The CDR3 DNA is TGTGCCAGCTCACCCCGTGAGGGCCTATGGAACACTGAAGCTTTCTTT.

The CDR3 nucleotides are TGTGCCAGCAAGACAGGGTTTTCACCCCTCCACTTT. It encodes CASKTGFSPLHF. The chain links TRBV12-3 or TRBV12-4 to TRBJ1-6, with 7 bases aligning to TRBD1. This CDR3 is built from 12 residues. Trimming removed 7 bases from V and 9 bases from J; junction bases left unmatched: 3.

This clone has just one count. This rearrangement joins TRBV12-3 or TRBV12-4 to TRBJ2-5; the D is unclear. The length of the CDR3 is 11 residues. V lost 4 bases and J 2 bases, leaving 2 bases between the germline ends. CDR3 residues: CASSSQETQYF. In DNA form, the CDR3 reads TGTGCCAGCAGTTCTCAAGAGACCCAGTACTTC.

The rearrangement uses TRBV27 and TRBJ1-1; 10 bases are shared with TRBD1. Germline loops: CDR1 MNHEY, CDR2 SMNVEV (reference sequence). The ends lost 6 bases at V and 5 bases at J; junction bases unmatched: 3. CDR3 length: 13 residues. As DNA, the CDR3 is TGTGCCAGCAGAGGGACAGGGGTAACTGAAGCTTTCTTT. Translating gives CASRGTGVTEAFF.

The CDR3 region is CASSDALAGGAETQYF. The CDR3 bases are TGTGCCAGCAGTGACGCACTAGCGGGGGGGGCTGAGACCCAGTACTTC. The chain combines TRBV2 with TRBJ2-5; 13 bases map to TRBD2. CDR1 and CDR2 (germline): SNHLY, FYNNEI. V shed 3 bases, J shed 5 bases, and the junction held 6 bases outside the gene matches. The CDR3 consists of 16 residues.

This chain connects TRBV7-3 to TRBJ2-2; possibly TRBD2 for D (5 bases). CDR1 is SGHTA and CDR2 is FQGTGA in the germline V gene. The CDR3 length is 15 residues. The germline V and J ends were trimmed by 5 bases and 4 bases, with 14 bases remaining between them. The CDR3 loop reads CASSLTRLGTGELFF. The CDR3 coding sequence is TGTGCCAGCAGCCTTACTAGGCTCGGCACCGGGGAGCTGTTTTTT.

The count of this clone is one. The gene calls are TRBV6-5 and TRBJ1-2, with 9 positions matching TRBD1. With 6 bases clipped from V and 3 bases from J, the junction kept 2 bases outside the gene matches. CDR3 length: 13 residues. Germline CDR1 MNHEY, CDR2 SVGAGI. The CDR3 loop is CASRTGGYYGYTF. Here the CDR3 DNA reads TGTGCCAGCAGGACAGGGGGATACTATGGCTACACCTTC.

The chain combines TRBV27 with TRBJ2-1; 11 bases map to TRBD2. Germline V gene sequence: CDR1 MNHEY, CDR2 SMNVEV (reference sequence). J was trimmed by 4 bases and V by 11 bases; bases with no gene match: 4. The CDR3 has 13 residues. Here the CDR3 reads CASRLAGYNEQFF. For the CDR3, the DNA is TGTGCCTCCCGACTAGCGGGGTACAATGAGCAGTTCTTC.

For the CDR3, the DNA is TGTGCCAGCAGACCCTCCTTTAGTAGCGGGTACAATGAGCAGTTCTTC. Encoded protein: CASRPSFSSGYNEQFF. J is TRBJ2-1 and V is TRBV14, with 7 bases fitting TRBD2. The germline V gene encodes CDR1 SGHDN and CDR2 FVKESK. V was clipped by 6 bases and J by 4 bases; unmatched bases: 12. The CDR3 extends over 16 amino acids.

V is TRBV28 and J is TRBJ1-2; 7 bases agree with TRBD1. This CDR3 comprises 13 residues. CDR1 MDHEN and CDR2 SYDVKM come from the germline V gene. V gave up 3 bases and J gave up 4 bases; unmatched junction bases: 2. In nucleotides, the CDR3 is TGTGCCAGCAGTTTGACAGGGCTCTATGGCTACACCTTC. Translating gives CASSLTGLYGYTF.

This chain connects TRBV28 to TRBJ2-7, with D perhaps matching TRBD1 (5 bases). V was cut by 5 bases and J by 2 bases, with 13 bases left in between. CDR3 length equals 14 residues. Germline V gene sequence: CDR1 MDHEN, CDR2 SYDVKM. In nucleotides, the CDR3 is TGTGCCAGCAGTCTCCCCAGGGTCCCCTACGAGCAGTACTTC. Translation: CASSLPRVPYEQYF.

V usage is TRBV6-1 and J usage is TRBJ1-6, with unresolved D. Germline V CDR1 and CDR2: MNHNS, SASEGT. Trimming shortened V by 1 base and J by 2 bases, and 9 bases separated the two germline ends. This CDR3 is built from 16 residues. The CDR3 spells CASSEVQFAYNSPLHF. CDR3 nucleotide sequence: TGTGCCAGCAGTGAAGTACAGTTTGCCTATAATTCACCCCTCCACTTT.

The chain has TRBV2 and TRBJ2-7; 7 bases are shared with TRBD2. The CDR3 is 13 residues long. In germline, CDR1 is SNHLY, CDR2 FYNNEI. V lost 6 bases and J lost 5; bases outside the gene matches: 7. The CDR3 region has the DNA TGTGCCAGCAGGGGACTAACCGTCCACGAGCAGTACTTC. It yields the protein CASRGLTVHEQYF.

The chain recombines TRBV15 with TRBJ2-5; no clear D gene. Trimming removed 5 bases from V and 3 bases from J, with 10 bases in between. Germline V gene sequence: CDR1 LNHNV, CDR2 YYDKDF (reference sequence). The CDR3 runs 13 residues. Here the CDR3 reads CATSGPGEETQYF. The CDR3 nucleotides read TGTGCCACCAGCGGTCCCGGTGAAGAGACCCAGTACTTC.

The chain combines TRBV24-1 with TRBJ2-3; possibly TRBD1 for D (5 bases). Germline values: CDR1 KGHDR, CDR2 SFDVKD. This CDR3 has 15 residues. The ends were cut back, 3 bases at V and 2 bases at J, with 11 bases in the middle. This chain's CDR3 is CATSDSQGHTDTQYF. CDR3 nucleotide sequence: TGTGCCACCAGTGATAGCCAGGGCCACACAGATACGCAGTATTTT.

V and J are TRBV5-1 and TRBJ2-2; D is undetermined. Trimming left V 1 base short and J 5 bases short, with 6 bases between. Germline V gene sequence: CDR1 SGHRS, CDR2 YFSETQ. This CDR3 is 13 amino acids long. CDR3 sequence: CASSLLLTGELFF. CDR3 sequence (DNA): TGCGCCAGCAGCTTGCTCTTAACCGGGGAGCTGTTTTTT.

This clone turned up a few times. The gene calls are TRBV7-9 and TRBJ2-1; D gene unclear. The V and J ends lost 4 bases and 8 bases respectively, with 18 bases between them. The CDR3 consists of 15 residues. Germline loops: CDR1 SEHNR, CDR2 FQNEAQ (reference sequence). DNA for the CDR3: TGTGCCAGCAGCTCAGACTTGTCAACCTTGGATGAGCAGTTCTTC. Translating gives CASSSDLSTLDEQFF.

The chain employs TRBV4-1 and TRBJ2-3, with D unclear. CDR1 and CDR2 from the germline V gene are MGHRA and YSYEKL. CDR3 size: 15 residues. Trimming removed 1 base from V and 0 bases from J, with 8 bases in between. The CDR3 reads CASSQGDTSTDTQYF. The CDR3 bases are TGCGCCAGCAGCCAAGGAGATACTAGCACAGATACGCAGTATTTT.

A remark on this clone: The sample contains more than one DNA sequence encoding this CDR3. This chain joins TRBV5-4 and TRBJ2-6; TRBD1 aligns across 8 bases. Germline CDR1 and CDR2: SGHNT and YYREEE (reference sequence). The CDR3 extends over 15 amino acids. The trim removed 3 bases at V and 2 bases at J, leaving 1 base unmatched. CDR3 bases: TGTGCCAGCAGCTCACAGGGGGCTGGGGCCAACGTCCTGACTTTC. Its protein product is CASSSQGAGANVLTF. Together with reference TRBV5-4 and TRBJ2-6, the CDR3 gives the full variable domain: ETGVTQSPTHLIKTRGQQVTLRCSSQSGHNTVSWYQQALGQGPQFIFQYYREEENGRGNFPPRFSGLQFPNYSSELNVNALELDDSALYLCASSSQGAGANVLTFGAGSRLTVL.

J is TRBJ2-3 and V is TRBV25-1, with 7 bases lining up with TRBD1. Germline CDR1 is MGHDK and CDR2 is SYGVNS. The CDR3 runs 17 residues. The CDR3 is CASKTDTGVTFTDTQYF. In DNA, the CDR3 is TGTGCTTCCAAAACTGATACAGGGGTTACTTTCACAGATACGCAGTATTTT.